Listed here are 30 T cell receptor beta chains from one sample, sequenced in a study of T-cell memory formation after mild COVID-19. A single record per CDR3 protein comes from TCRdb applying MiXCR to the 5' RACE reads. Of 350,000 to 500,000 distinct CDR3 sequences listed, less than 25% are singletons. The sample comprised PBMCs or a T cell subset sorted from them (not recorded which). These receptors were obtained from an adult woman who had mild COVID-19 (a few samples of this study predate the infection). Cell type and time point are not known.

This clonotype was detected a few times. V and J are TRBV5-1 and TRBJ1-1; tentative D call: TRBD1 (5 bases). CDR1 SGHRS and CDR2 YFSETQ come from the germline V gene. V lost 3 bases, J lost 1 base, and 19 bases lay in between. The CDR3 runs to 17 residues. In nucleotides, the CDR3 is TGCGCCAGCAGCTCGAGACAGAGGTGGCAGCCGAACACTGAAGCTTTCTTT. Its translation is CASSSRQRWQPNTEAFF. The whole variable domain, filled in from reference TRBV5-1 and TRBJ1-1, reads KAGVTQTPRYLIKTRGQQVTLSCSPISGHRSVSWYQQTPGQGLQFLFEYFSETQRNKGNFPGRFSGRQFSNSRSEMNVSTLELGDSALYLCASSSRQRWQPNTEAFFGQGTRLTVV.

This clonotype was detected ten times or more. In nucleotides, the CDR3 is TGTGCCACCAGTGATTTGCAGGACGGAGAAGAGACCCAGTACTTC. This sequence encodes CATSDLQDGEETQYF. This chain joins TRBV24-1 and TRBJ2-5; D is unresolved. V lost 0 bases and J 3 bases, leaving 10 bases between the germline ends. Looked up from germline, CDR1 is KGHDR and CDR2 is SFDVKD. The CDR3 length is 15 residues.

This clonotype has just a few counts. The V gene is TRBV6-5, the J gene TRBJ2-2; a possible D gene is TRBD1 (5 bases). CDR3 length: 14 residues. The V and J ends lost 4 bases and 3 bases respectively, with 9 bases between them. Germline V gene sequence: CDR1 MNHEY, CDR2 SVGAGI. The DNA for the CDR3 is TGTGCCAGCAGTTTTGGGGCAGACACCGGGGAGCTGTTTTTT. It translates to CASSFGADTGELFF.

The chain has TRBV30 and TRBJ2-4; D call uncertain. Trimming pared 2 bases from V and 2 bases from J, leaving 13 bases between. This CDR3 region has 15 residues. Germline values: CDR1 GTSNPN, CDR2 SVGIG (reference sequence). The CDR3 sequence is CAWSSPGVPKNIQYF. The CDR3, as DNA: TGTGCCTGGAGTTCCCCTGGGGTACCCAAAAACATTCAGTACTTC.

V usage is TRBV20-1 and J usage is TRBJ2-2, with a possible D match to TRBD2 (5 bases). Trimming left V 6 bases short and J 5 bases short, with 10 bases between. CDR1 is DFQATT and CDR2 is SNEGSKA in the germline V gene (reference sequence). This CDR3 is 12 amino acids long. In nucleotides, the CDR3 is TGCAGTGCCCGGAGAGGGACCGGGGAGCTGTTTTTT. Amino acids: CSARRGTGELFF.

This chain connects TRBV12-3 or TRBV12-4 to TRBJ2-2; D is tentatively TRBD1 or TRBD2 (5 bases each). The ends were cut back, 7 bases at V and 3 bases at J, with 12 bases in the middle. The CDR3 runs to 14 residues. The CDR3 region is CASTKGPYTGELFF. The CDR3 coding sequence is TGTGCCAGCACCAAGGGACCATACACCGGGGAGCTGTTTTTT.

This clonotype was observed a few times. The chain couples TRBV29-1 to TRBJ2-7; TRBD1 matches at 7 bases. Looked up from germline, CDR1 is SQVTM and CDR2 is ANQGSEA. The J segment lost 0 bases and the V segment lost 6 bases, leaving 5 bases of the junction unmatched. The CDR3 contains 13 residues. As DNA, the CDR3 is TGCAGCGTGATACAGGGGCTCTCCTACGAGCAGTACTTC. Protein product: CSVIQGLSYEQYF.

The chain joins TRBV12-3 or TRBV12-4 to TRBJ2-3, with 7 bases aligning to TRBD1. This CDR3 has 14 residues. V was clipped by 1 base and J by 4 bases; unmatched bases: 2. The CDR3 DNA reads TGTGCCAGCAGTTTAGTGGGGACAGCAGATACGCAGTATTTT. Protein: CASSLVGTADTQYF.

This sequence joins TRBV9 and TRBJ1-1, with D hard to call. The V end was cut by 0 bases, the J end by 0 bases, with 6 bases between. This CDR3 region has 14 residues. Germline assignment: CDR1 SGDLS and CDR2 YYNGEE. Here the CDR3 DNA reads TGTGCCAGCAGCGTAGGAGATCTGAACACTGAAGCTTTCTTT. Translating gives CASSVGDLNTEAFF.

This clonotype was seen a handful of times. This CDR3 is CASSLRRRIDTQYF. In DNA form, the CDR3 reads TGTGCCAGCAGTTTAAGACGCCGCATTGATACGCAGTATTTT. The rearrangement links TRBV6-2 or TRBV6-3 to TRBJ2-3; D is unresolved. Trimming cost V 4 bases and J 6 bases, with 14 bases left between them. This CDR3 has 14 amino acids. Germline lookup yields CDR1 MNHEY and CDR2 SVGEGT.

This clonotype came up a few times. V usage is TRBV5-6 and J usage is TRBJ1-2; tentative D call: TRBD1 (6 bases). The CDR3 length is 15 residues. Trimming stripped 0 bases from V and 4 bases from J, with 13 bases between. Germline values: CDR1 SGHDT, CDR2 YYEEEE. The CDR3 DNA sequence: TGTGCCAGCAGCTTGGGACGGACAGCGTTCTATGGCTACACCTTC. This codes for CASSLGRTAFYGYTF.

The V gene is TRBV14, the J gene TRBJ2-1; no definite D call. This CDR3 spans 15 amino acids. Trimming took off 0 bases at V and 9 bases at J, with 15 bases between the two ends. In germline, CDR1 is SGHDN, CDR2 FVKESK. This CDR3 reads CASSQEPISNSEQFF. The CDR3 DNA is TGTGCCAGCAGCCAAGAGCCCATCTCGAACAGTGAGCAGTTCTTC. Looking up the rest from reference TRBV14 and TRBJ2-1 gives the full variable domain: EAGVTQFPSHSVIEKGQTVTLRCDPISGHDNLYWYRRVMGKEIKFLLHFVKESKQDESGMPNNRFLAERTGGTYSTLKVQPAELEDSGVYFCASSQEPISNSEQFFGPGTRLTVL.

In this sample, this clonotype turned up a few times. CDR3 in DNA: TGTGCCAGCAGCTTAGGGGGCGGGGGGGCCTCTGAGCAGTTCTTC. It encodes CASSLGGGGASEQFF. J is TRBJ2-1 and V is TRBV7-6; TRBD2 matches at 9 bases. With V trimmed by 1 base and J by 9 bases, 7 bases remained unmatched. There are 15 residues in the CDR3. Germline V CDR1 and CDR2: SGHVS, FNYEAQ.

The genes are TRBV12-3 or TRBV12-4 and TRBJ1-6; D is undetermined. This CDR3 is 13 amino acids long. Trimming cost V 6 bases and J 0 bases, with 3 bases left between them. CDR3 amino acids: CASSISYNSPLHF. CDR3 DNA sequence: TGTGCCAGCAGCATCTCCTATAATTCACCCCTCCACTTT.

This chain connects TRBV25-1 to TRBJ2-1; D may be TRBD1 (6 bases). The CDR3 is 11 residues long. Trimming left V 10 bases short and J 10 bases short, with 14 bases between. Germline CDR1 MGHDK, CDR2 SYGVNS. CDR3 sequence reads: CAIHRDVEQFF. CDR3 nucleotide sequence: TGTGCCATCCACAGGGACGTCGAGCAGTTCTTC.

This clonotype was observed a few times. The V gene is TRBV5-6, the J gene TRBJ2-2, with no clear D. Per the germline V gene, CDR1 is SGHDT and CDR2 is YYEEEE. V lost 6 bases, J lost 4 bases, and 4 bases lay in between. There are 11 residues in the CDR3. CDR3 sequence: CASIGTGELFF. The CDR3 DNA reads as TGTGCCAGCATTGGCACCGGGGAGCTGTTTTTT.

This clonotype was detected only a few times. The V call is TRBV30, the J call TRBJ1-1; 11 positions agree with TRBD1. The CDR3 loop spans 14 amino acids. Looked up from germline, CDR1 is GTSNPN and CDR2 is SVGIG (reference sequence). V shed 5 bases, J shed 4 bases, and the junction held 6 bases outside the gene matches. CDR3 residues: CAWQTGTGGTEAFF. The CDR3 bases are TGTGCCTGGCAGACCGGGACAGGGGGCACTGAAGCTTTCTTT.

The chain joins TRBV5-1 to TRBJ2-4; 10 bases agree with TRBD2. CDR3 size: 16 residues. Trimming removed 4 bases from V and 1 base from J; junction bases left unmatched: 5. CDR1 and CDR2 (germline): SGHRS, YFSETQ. The CDR3 DNA is TGCGCCAGCAGCCCCAGCGGGAGGGCCGCCAAAAACATTCAGTACTTC. Its protein product is CASSPSGRAAKNIQYF.

This clonotype was found a few times. V and J are TRBV6-2 or TRBV6-3 and TRBJ2-7, with D possibly matching TRBD2 (6 bases). Germline-derived CDR1 and CDR2 are MNHEY and SVGEGT. CDR3 length: 15 amino acids. Trimming shortened V by 6 bases and J by 1 base, and 16 bases separated the two germline ends. The CDR3 DNA follows: TGTGCCAGCAGATCACCGGAGGGTATGTCCTACGAGCAGTACTTC. It is translated as CASRSPEGMSYEQYF.

This clonotype has more than one count but fewer than ten. The J gene is TRBJ1-5, the V gene TRBV25-1; TRBD1 is a possible D gene (6 bases). The ends were cut back, 2 bases at V and 2 bases at J, with 7 bases in the middle. CDR1 is MGHDK, CDR2 SYGVNS, per germline. CDR3 size: 14 residues. CDR3 in amino acids: CASSETGRNQPQHF. The CDR3 bases are TGTGCCAGCAGTGAAACAGGGCGCAATCAGCCCCAGCATTTT.

This chain connects TRBV7-8 to TRBJ2-6; D gene unclear. The CDR3 has 15 residues. Trimming removed 5 bases at V and 1 base at J, with 9 bases between. Germline values: CDR1 SGHVS, CDR2 FQNEAQ. The CDR3 nucleotides are TGTGCCAGCAGCCCAGACGCTTCTGGGGCCAACGTCCTGACTTTC. Encoded protein: CASSPDASGANVLTF.

The chain is built from TRBV6-5 and TRBJ1-5, with D perhaps matching TRBD1 (5 bases). This CDR3 is 16 amino acids long. Germline CDR1 reads MNHEY; CDR2 reads SVGAGI. V lost 10 bases to trimming and J lost 8 bases, with 27 bases between them. The CDR3 coding sequence is TGTGCCAATAGCATCGCTCCGCTCGAAGTACAGGAGCCCCAGCATTTT. Its protein is CANSIAPLEVQEPQHF.

This clonotype was recorded a few times. The rearrangement links TRBV5-1 to TRBJ1-2; the D is unclear. Trimming took 1 base from V and 2 from J, leaving 9 bases between them. This CDR3 region has 14 residues. Per germline, CDR1 SGHRS and CDR2 YFSETQ. CDR3 sequence (DNA): TGCGCCAGCAGCTTGCGTCAGAAGAACTATGGCTACACCTTC. It yields the protein CASSLRQKNYGYTF.

This clonotype occurred a few times. The chain couples TRBV19 to TRBJ2-4; D gene uncertain. This CDR3 is built from 14 residues. Germline lookup yields CDR1 LNHDA and CDR2 SQIVND (reference sequence). Trimming left V 3 bases short and J 6 bases short, with 12 bases between. In DNA form, the CDR3 reads TGTGCCAGTAGTATGGTTTTAGCCCGAAACATTCAGTACTTC. Amino acid sequence: CASSMVLARNIQYF.

The genes are TRBV24-1 and TRBJ2-1, with 13 bases matching TRBD2. The J segment lost 3 bases and the V segment lost 3 bases, leaving 10 bases of the junction unmatched. The CDR3 contains 19 residues. Germline CDR1 KGHDR, CDR2 SFDVKD. The DNA of the CDR3 is TGTGCCACCAGTGATCCAGGACTAGCGGGAGAAAGGGACTACAATGAGCAGTTCTTC. Translated, it gives CATSDPGLAGERDYNEQFF.

This chain uses TRBV7-8 with TRBJ2-7; 7 bases are a match to TRBD2. From germline, CDR1 is SGHVS and CDR2 FQNEAQ. The ends lost 1 base at V and 4 bases at J; junction bases unmatched: 7. The CDR3 loop spans 15 amino acids. The DNA of the CDR3 is TGTGCCAGCAGCTTAGACCTCGGGAGGAGGTACGAGCAGTACTTC. Its translation is CASSLDLGRRYEQYF.

This clonotype showed up just a few times. V usage is TRBV7-9 and J usage is TRBJ2-5, with a possible D match to TRBD1 (6 bases). Trimming shortened V by 5 bases and J by 3 bases, and 10 bases separated the two germline ends. This CDR3 spans 13 amino acids. Germline-derived CDR1 and CDR2 are SEHNR and FQNEAQ (reference sequence). DNA of the CDR3: TGTGCCAGCAGCATAGGGGGTAAAGAGACCCAGTACTTC. Translated, it gives CASSIGGKETQYF.

This clonotype was detected only a few times. CDR3 nucleotides: TGTGCCACCAGCCCAGGGGCGAGCGTCAATGAGCAGTTCTTC. Encoded protein: CATSPGASVNEQFF. The chain carries TRBV15 and TRBJ2-1, with a tentative D call TRBD1 (6 bases). V lost 5 bases and J 6 bases, leaving 14 bases between the germline ends. This CDR3 has 14 amino acids. Germline V CDR1 and CDR2: LNHNV, YYDKDF (reference sequence).

This clonotype has only a few counts. The chain joins TRBV29-1 to TRBJ1-1, with 7 bases that match TRBD1. Losses at the gene ends were 3 bases for V and 7 bases for J; bases not matched to a gene: 17. This CDR3 is 16 amino acids long. The germline V gene encodes CDR1 SQVTM and CDR2 ANQGSEA. CDR3 loop: CSVEITGVSIPGEAFF. In nucleotides, the CDR3 is TGCAGCGTTGAGATAACAGGGGTGTCAATCCCCGGTGAAGCTTTCTTT.

This clonotype turned up a few times. The chain employs TRBV9 and TRBJ2-2, with D perhaps matching TRBD1 or TRBD2 (5 bases each). This CDR3 has 14 residues. Germline CDR1 SGDLS, CDR2 YYNGEE. Between the trimmed V and J ends, which lost 6 bases and 3 bases, there was a span of 12 bases. The CDR3 protein is CASTGPSYTGELFF. As DNA, the CDR3 is TGTGCCAGCACGGGGCCTTCCTACACCGGGGAGCTGTTTTTT.